This T cell receptor (beta chain) was recorded in a study of blood T cell repertoires in COVID-19. Study-wide context: The United States, Italy and Spain supplied acute and convalescent COVID-19 samples. The analysed material was cDNA or gDNA that came from T cells, B-cell-depleted T cells, or PBMCs.

Seattle patient enrollment occurred during active infection, with longitudinal follow-up thereafter. CDR3 length equals 15 residues. Germline V gives CDR1 SGHVS, CDR2 FNYEAQ. V dropped 5 bases and J dropped 5 bases, with 17 bases sitting between them. Under the authors' procedure: Cell counts per sample came from amplifying reference gene primers. Sequenced by immunoSEQ multiplex PCR; TCRdb stores in-frame clones only, minus some. V and J calls plus clone size are reproduced from that table; the DNA served to infer D and trimming. Of approximately 200,000 clones detected, about 81% appear once; the ten largest clones hold about an eighth.

The receptor comes from an elderly woman with COVID-19, enrolled during active disease. J is TRBJ2-3 and V is TRBV7-6, with D tentatively TRBD2 (5 bases). The sequencing sample was made of peripheral blood. The CDR3 here is CASSLVTVGVDTQYF. CDR3 nucleotide sequence: TGTGCCAGCAGCCTAGTAACAGTCGGGGTAGATACGCAGTATTTT.